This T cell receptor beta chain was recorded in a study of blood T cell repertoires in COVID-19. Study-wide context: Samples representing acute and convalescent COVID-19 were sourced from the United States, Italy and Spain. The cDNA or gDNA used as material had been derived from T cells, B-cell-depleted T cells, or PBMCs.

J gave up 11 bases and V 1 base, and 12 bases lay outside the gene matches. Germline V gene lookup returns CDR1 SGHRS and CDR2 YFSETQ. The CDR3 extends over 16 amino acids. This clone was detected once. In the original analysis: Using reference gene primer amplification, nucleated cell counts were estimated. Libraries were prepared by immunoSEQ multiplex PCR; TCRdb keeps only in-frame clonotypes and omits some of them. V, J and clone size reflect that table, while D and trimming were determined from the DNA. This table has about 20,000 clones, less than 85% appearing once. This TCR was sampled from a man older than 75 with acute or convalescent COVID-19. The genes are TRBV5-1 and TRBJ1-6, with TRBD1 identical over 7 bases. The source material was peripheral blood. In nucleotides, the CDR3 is TGCGCCAGCAGCTTGATTTACAGGGGAATGGGGACACCCCTCCACTTT. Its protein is CASSLIYRGMGTPLHF. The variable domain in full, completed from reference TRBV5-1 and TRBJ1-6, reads KAGVTQTPRYLIKTRGQQVTLSCSPISGHRSVSWYQQTPGQGLQFLFEYFSETQRNKGNFPGRFSGRQFSNSRSEMNVSTLELGDSALYLCASSLIYRGMGTPLHFGNGTRLTVT.